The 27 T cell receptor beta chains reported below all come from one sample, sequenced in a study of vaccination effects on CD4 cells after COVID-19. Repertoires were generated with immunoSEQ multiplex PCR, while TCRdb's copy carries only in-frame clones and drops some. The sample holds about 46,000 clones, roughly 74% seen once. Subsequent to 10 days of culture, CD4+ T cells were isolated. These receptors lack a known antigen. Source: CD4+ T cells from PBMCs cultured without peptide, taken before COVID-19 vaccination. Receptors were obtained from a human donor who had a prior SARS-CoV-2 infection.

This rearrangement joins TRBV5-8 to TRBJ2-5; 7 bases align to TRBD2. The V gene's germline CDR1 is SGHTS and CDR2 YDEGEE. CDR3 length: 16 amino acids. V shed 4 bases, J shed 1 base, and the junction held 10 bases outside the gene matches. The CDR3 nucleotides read TGTGCCAGCAGCCGAGGTCGCGGGACTATCCAAGAGACCCAGTACTTC. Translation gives CASSRGRGTIQETQYF. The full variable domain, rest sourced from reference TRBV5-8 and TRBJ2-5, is EAGVTQSPTHLIKTRGQQATLRCSPISGHTSVYWYQQALGLGLQFLLWYDEGEERNRGNFPPRFSGRQFPNYSSELNVNALELEDSALYLCASSRGRGTIQETQYFGPGTRLLVL.

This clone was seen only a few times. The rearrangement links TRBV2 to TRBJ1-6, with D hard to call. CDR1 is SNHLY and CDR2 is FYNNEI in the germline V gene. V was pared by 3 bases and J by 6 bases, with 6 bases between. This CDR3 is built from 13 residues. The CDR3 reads CASSEDPNSPLHF. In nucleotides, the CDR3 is TGTGCCAGCAGTGAGGACCCTAATTCACCCCTCCACTTT.

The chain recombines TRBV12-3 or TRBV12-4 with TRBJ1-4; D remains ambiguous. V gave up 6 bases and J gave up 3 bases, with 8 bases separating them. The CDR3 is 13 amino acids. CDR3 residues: CASRVTANEKLFF. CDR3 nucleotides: TGTGCCAGCAGGGTGACGGCTAATGAAAAACTGTTTTTT.

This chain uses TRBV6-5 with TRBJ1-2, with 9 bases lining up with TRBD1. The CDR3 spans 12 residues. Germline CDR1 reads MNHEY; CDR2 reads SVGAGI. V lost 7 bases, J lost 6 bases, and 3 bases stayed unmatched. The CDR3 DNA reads TGTGCCAGCACTAGACAGGGGGATGGCTACACCTTC. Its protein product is CASTRQGDGYTF.

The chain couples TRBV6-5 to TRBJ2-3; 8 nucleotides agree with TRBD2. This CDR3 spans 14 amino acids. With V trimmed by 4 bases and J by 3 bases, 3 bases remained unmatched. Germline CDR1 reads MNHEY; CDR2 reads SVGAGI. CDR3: CASSSGLETDTQYF. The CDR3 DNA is TGTGCCAGCAGTTCGGGACTAGAGACAGATACGCAGTATTTT.

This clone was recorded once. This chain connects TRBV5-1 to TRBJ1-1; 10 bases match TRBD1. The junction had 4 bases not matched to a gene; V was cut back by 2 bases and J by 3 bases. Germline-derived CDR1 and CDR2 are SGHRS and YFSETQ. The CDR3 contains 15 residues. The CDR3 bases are TGCGCCAGCAGCTTCTTAGGGACAGGGGACACTGAAGCTTTCTTT. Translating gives CASSFLGTGDTEAFF. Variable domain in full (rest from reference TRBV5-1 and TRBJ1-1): KAGVTQTPRYLIKTRGQQVTLSCSPISGHRSVSWYQQTPGQGLQFLFEYFSETQRNKGNFPGRFSGRQFSNSRSEMNVSTLELGDSALYLCASSFLGTGDTEAFFGQGTRLTVV.

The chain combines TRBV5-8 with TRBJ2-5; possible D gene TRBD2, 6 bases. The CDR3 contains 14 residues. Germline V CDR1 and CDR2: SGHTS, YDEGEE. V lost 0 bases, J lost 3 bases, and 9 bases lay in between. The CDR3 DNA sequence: TGTGCCAGCAGCTTGGCCTCGGGGGAAGAGACCCAGTACTTC. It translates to CASSLASGEETQYF.

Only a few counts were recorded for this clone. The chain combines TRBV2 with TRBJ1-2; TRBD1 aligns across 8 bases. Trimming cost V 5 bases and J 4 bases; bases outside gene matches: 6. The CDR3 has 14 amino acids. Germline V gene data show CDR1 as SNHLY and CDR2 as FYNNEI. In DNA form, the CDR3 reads TGTGCCAGCAGTCCGATAACAGGGGGCTATGGCTACACCTTC. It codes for CASSPITGGYGYTF.

CDR3 DNA sequence: TGTGCCAGCAGCCGACAGGGTAACACTGAAGCTTTCTTT. It yields the protein CASSRQGNTEAFF. The chain joins TRBV5-4 to TRBJ1-1; TRBD1 aligns across 7 bases. Germline V CDR1 and CDR2: SGHNT, YYREEE (reference sequence). The CDR3 extends over 13 amino acids. The trim removed 4 bases at V and 2 bases at J, leaving 2 bases unmatched.

The CDR3 DNA reads TGTGCCAGCAGCCAATCTGGACAGGGGGAGACCCAGTACTTC. This sequence encodes CASSQSGQGETQYF. This chain joins TRBV4-2 and TRBJ2-5; 9 bases map to TRBD1. Trimming took 2 bases from V and 5 from J; bases not matched to a gene: 3. The CDR3 contains 14 residues. Germline V gene lookup returns CDR1 LGHNA and CDR2 YNFKEQ.

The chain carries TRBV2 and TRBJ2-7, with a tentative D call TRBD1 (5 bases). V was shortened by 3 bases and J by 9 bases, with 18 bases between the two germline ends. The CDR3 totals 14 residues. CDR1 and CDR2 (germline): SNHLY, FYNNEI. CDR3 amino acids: CASSEGQLHIGQYF. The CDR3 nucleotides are TGTGCCAGCAGTGAGGGGCAGTTACACATTGGGCAGTACTTC.

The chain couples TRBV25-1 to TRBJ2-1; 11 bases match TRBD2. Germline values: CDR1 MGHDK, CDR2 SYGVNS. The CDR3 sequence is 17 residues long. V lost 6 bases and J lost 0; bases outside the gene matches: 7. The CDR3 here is CASRPSSGGSSYNEQFF. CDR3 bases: TGTGCCAGCAGACCTTCTAGCGGGGGGAGCTCCTACAATGAGCAGTTCTTC.

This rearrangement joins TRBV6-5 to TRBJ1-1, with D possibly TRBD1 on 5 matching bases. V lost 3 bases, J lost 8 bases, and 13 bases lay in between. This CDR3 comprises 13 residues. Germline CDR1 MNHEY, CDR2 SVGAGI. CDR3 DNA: TGTGCCAGCAGTTATGGGACCCATCGGGAAGCTTTCTTT. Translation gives CASSYGTHREAFF.

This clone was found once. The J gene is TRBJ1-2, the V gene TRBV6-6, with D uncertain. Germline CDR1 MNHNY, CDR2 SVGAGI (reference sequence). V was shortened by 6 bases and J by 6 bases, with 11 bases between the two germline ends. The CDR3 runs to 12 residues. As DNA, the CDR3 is TGTGCCAGCAGAGAACCGAAGCATGGCTACACCTTC. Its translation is CASREPKHGYTF.

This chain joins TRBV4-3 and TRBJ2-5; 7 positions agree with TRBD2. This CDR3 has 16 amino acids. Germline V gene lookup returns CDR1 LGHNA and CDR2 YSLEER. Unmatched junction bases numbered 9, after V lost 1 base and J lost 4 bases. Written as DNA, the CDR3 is TGCGCCAGCAGCCAAGTTGGGGTGCGGGAGTCAGAGACCCAGTACTTC. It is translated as CASSQVGVRESETQYF.

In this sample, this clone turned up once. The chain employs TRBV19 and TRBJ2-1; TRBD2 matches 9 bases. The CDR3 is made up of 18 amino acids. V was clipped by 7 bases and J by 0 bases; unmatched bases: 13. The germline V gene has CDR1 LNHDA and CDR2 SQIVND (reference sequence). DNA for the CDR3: TGTGCCAGTACCCCTGGGCTATGGCGGGGGGGCTCCTACAATGAGCAGTTCTTC. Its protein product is CASTPGLWRGGSYNEQFF.

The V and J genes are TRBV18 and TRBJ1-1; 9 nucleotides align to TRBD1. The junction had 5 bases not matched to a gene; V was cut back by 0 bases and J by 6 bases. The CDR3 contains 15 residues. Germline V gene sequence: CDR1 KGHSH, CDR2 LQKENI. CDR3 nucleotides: TGTGCCAGCTCACCACCTTCGAGACAGGGGGCTGAAGCTTTCTTT. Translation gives CASSPPSRQGAEAFF.

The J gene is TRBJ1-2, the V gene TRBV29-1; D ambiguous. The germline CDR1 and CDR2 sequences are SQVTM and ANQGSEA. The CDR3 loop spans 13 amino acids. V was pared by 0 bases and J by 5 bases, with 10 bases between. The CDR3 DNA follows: TGCAGCGTTGAAGACAGGACCTCTTATGGCTACACCTTC. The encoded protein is CSVEDRTSYGYTF.

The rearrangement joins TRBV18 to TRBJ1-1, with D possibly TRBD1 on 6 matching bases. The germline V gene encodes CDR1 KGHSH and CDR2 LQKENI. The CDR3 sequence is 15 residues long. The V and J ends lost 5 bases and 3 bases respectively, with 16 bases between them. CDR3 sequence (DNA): TGTGCCAGCTCATCGGCGAACTCAGGGGACACTGAAGCTTTCTTT. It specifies CASSSANSGDTEAFF.

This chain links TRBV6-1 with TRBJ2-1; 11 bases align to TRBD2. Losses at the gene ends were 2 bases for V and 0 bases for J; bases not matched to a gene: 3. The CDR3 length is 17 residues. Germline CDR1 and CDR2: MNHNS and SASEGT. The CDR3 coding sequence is TGTGCCAGCAGTGAACTAGCGGGGGGTAGCTCCTACAATGAGCAGTTCTTC. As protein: CASSELAGGSSYNEQFF.

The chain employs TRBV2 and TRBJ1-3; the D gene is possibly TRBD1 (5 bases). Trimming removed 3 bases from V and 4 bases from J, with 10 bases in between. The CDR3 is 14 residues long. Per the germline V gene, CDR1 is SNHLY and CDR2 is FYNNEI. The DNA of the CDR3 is TGTGCCAGCAGTGATCGGCAGGGAGGAAACACCATATATTTT. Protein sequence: CASSDRQGGNTIYF.

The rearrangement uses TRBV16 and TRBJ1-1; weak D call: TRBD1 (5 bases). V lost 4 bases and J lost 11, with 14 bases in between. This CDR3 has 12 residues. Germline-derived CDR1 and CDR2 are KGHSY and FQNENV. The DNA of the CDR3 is TGTGCCAGCAGCCGCAGGGAATTTGGGGCTTTCTTT. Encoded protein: CASSRREFGAFF.

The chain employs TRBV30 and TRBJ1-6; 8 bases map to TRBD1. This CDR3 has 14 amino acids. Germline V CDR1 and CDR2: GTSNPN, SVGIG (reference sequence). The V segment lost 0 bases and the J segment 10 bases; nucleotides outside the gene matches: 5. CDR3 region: CAWSVQGGGSPLHF. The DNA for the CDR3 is TGTGCCTGGAGTGTACAGGGGGGAGGATCACCCCTCCACTTT.

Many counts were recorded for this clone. CDR3 region: CASSATTGTYNTGELFF. The DNA of the CDR3 is TGTGCCAGCAGCGCCACTACCGGGACTTATAACACCGGGGAGCTGTTTTTT. The chain uses TRBV7-2 and TRBJ2-2; D possibly corresponds to TRBD2 (6 bases). CDR1 is SGHTA, CDR2 FQGNSA, per germline. Trimming cost V 5 bases and J 2 bases, with 18 bases left between them. This CDR3 has 17 residues. The full variable domain, with the rest looked up from reference TRBV7-2 and TRBJ2-2, is GAGVSQSPSNKVTEKGKDVELRCDPISGHTALYWYRQSLGQGLEFLIYFQGNSAPDKSGLPSDRFSAERTGGSVSTLTIQRTQQEDSAVYLCASSATTGTYNTGELFFGEGSRLTVL.

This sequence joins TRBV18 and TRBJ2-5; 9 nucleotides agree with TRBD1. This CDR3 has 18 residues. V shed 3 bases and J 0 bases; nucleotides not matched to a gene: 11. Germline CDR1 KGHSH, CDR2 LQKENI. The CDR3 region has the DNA TGTGCCAGCTCACCCGCGAGGGGACAGGGTCGCGACCAAGAGACCCAGTACTTC. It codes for CASSPARGQGRDQETQYF.

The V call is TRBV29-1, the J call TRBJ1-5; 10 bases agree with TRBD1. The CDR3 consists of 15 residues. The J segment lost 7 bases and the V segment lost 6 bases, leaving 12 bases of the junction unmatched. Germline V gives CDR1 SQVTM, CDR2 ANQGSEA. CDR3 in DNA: TGCAGCGTCTCGTCCCGGGACAGGGGCGGACAGCCCCAGCATTTT. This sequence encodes CSVSSRDRGGQPQHF.

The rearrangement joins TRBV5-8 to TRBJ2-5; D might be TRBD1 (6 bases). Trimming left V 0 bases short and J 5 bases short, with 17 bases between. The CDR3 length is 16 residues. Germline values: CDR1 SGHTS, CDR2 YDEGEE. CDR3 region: CASSLAGRGFGETQYF. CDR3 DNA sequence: TGTGCCAGCAGCTTGGCGGGCAGGGGATTCGGGGAGACCCAGTACTTC.